This TCR beta chain is from a study of blood T cell repertoires in COVID-19. The overall study: Specimens from acute and convalescent COVID-19 originated in the United States, Italy and Spain.

Seattle enrolled patients during active infection and tracked them longitudinally. As handled by the study authors: Amplified reference gene primers provided the basis for estimating nucleated cell counts. Only in-frame clones appear in the TCRdb table, and some are missing; sequencing was by immunoSEQ multiplex PCR. The DNA was the basis for D and trimming; V, J and clone size are from that table. The sample shows around 200,000 clones, approximately 88% of them seen only once. V was clipped by 4 bases and J by 4 bases; unmatched bases: 9. CDR3 length: 15 residues. Germline CDR1 is LGHNT and CDR2 is FRNRAP. This clone was seen more than once but under ten times.

Sequences were obtained from peripheral blood. The receptor was isolated from a woman aged 40 to 50 with COVID-19, enrolled during active disease. This chain uses TRBV12-5 with TRBJ2-5; the match to TRBD1 covers 7 bases. For the CDR3, the DNA is TGTGCTAGTGGTTCGGGACAGTCCAAGGCAGAGACCCAGTACTTC. Its protein product is CASGSGQSKAETQYF.